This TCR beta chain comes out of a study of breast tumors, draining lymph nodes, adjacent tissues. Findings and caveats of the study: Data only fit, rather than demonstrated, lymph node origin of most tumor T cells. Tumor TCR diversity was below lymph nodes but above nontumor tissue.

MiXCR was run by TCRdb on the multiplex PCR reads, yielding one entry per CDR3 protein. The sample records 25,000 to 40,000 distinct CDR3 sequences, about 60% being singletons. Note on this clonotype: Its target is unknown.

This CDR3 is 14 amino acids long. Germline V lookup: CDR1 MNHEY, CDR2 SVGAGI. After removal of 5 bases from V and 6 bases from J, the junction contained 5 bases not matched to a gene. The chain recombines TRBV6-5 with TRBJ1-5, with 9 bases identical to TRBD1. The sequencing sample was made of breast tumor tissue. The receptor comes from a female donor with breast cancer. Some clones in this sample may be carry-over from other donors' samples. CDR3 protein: CASSKTGGIQPQHF. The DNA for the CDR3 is TGTGCCAGCAGTAAGACAGGGGGTATTCAGCCCCAGCATTTT.